This is a list of T cell receptor beta chains from one sample in a study of blood T cells in healthy people across ages. TCRdb recomputed calls from the 5' RACE reads with MiXCR, one row per CDR3 protein. The table shows approximately 770,000 distinct CDR3 sequences, with roughly 64% occurring only once. Sequencing was performed on blood. These receptors were taken from a man between 25 and 39 years old in good health. CDR3s include the opening cysteine and the closing phenylalanine or tryptophan. Fields, in order: V gene, clone size, D gene, J gene, CDR3 protein, CDR3 DNA. The D gene is left open where the match is weak. Expanded clones get a size class; other rows say once, few or many, or leave the size out.

V gene: TRBV28
clone size: -
D gene: TRBD2
J gene: TRBJ2-7
CDR3 protein: CASNSPMTSGYYEQYF
CDR3 DNA: TGTGCCAGCAATTCCCCAATGACTAGCGGATACTACGAGCAGTACTTC

V gene: TRBV15
clone size: -
D gene: TRBD2
J gene: TRBJ2-7
CDR3 protein: CATSRRASGYYEQYF
CDR3 DNA: TGTGCCACCAGCAGGAGGGCTAGCGGATACTACGAGCAGTACTTC

V gene: TRBV5-1
clone size: -
D gene: -
J gene: TRBJ2-7
CDR3 protein: CASTPGTTRSEQYF
CDR3 DNA: TGCGCCAGCACCCCCGGGACCACGAGGTCCGAGCAGTACTTC

V gene: TRBV20-1
clone size: -
D gene: -
J gene: TRBJ1-1
CDR3 protein: CSARDPEYAEAFF
CDR3 DNA: TGCAGTGCTAGAGATCCAGAATACGCTGAAGCTTTCTTT

V gene: TRBV4-3
clone size: few
D gene: -
J gene: TRBJ2-1
CDR3 protein: CASSQGGRYNEQFF
CDR3 DNA: TGCGCCAGCAGCCAAGGTGGGAGGTACAATGAGCAGTTCTTC

V gene: TRBV4-1
clone size: -
D gene: TRBD1
J gene: TRBJ1-5
CDR3 protein: CASSQGKQGDQPQHF
CDR3 DNA: TGCGCCAGCAGCCAGGGCAAACAGGGGGATCAGCCCCAGCATTTT

V gene: TRBV5-1
clone size: -
D gene: -
J gene: TRBJ2-1
CDR3 protein: CASSLVTEQFF
CDR3 DNA: TGCGCCAGCAGCTTGGTGACTGAGCAGTTCTTC

V gene: TRBV7-9
clone size: few
D gene: -
J gene: TRBJ1-2
CDR3 protein: CASSYAGAYGYTF
CDR3 DNA: TGTGCCAGCAGCTACGCCGGGGCCTATGGCTACACCTTC

V gene: TRBV7-2
clone size: few
D gene: -
J gene: TRBJ2-7
CDR3 protein: CASSPTGNNYEQYF
CDR3 DNA: TGTGCCAGCAGCCCTACAGGGAACAACTACGAGCAGTACTTC

V gene: TRBV7-9
clone size: -
D gene: -
J gene: TRBJ2-1
CDR3 protein: CASHHIYNEQFF
CDR3 DNA: TGTGCCAGCCACCATATCTACAATGAGCAGTTCTTC

V gene: TRBV7-2
clone size: -
D gene: -
J gene: TRBJ2-7
CDR3 protein: CASSFVSEYEQYF
CDR3 DNA: TGTGCCAGCAGCTTCGTCAGTGAATACGAGCAGTACTTC

V gene: TRBV6-2/TRBV6-3
clone size: -
D gene: TRBD2
J gene: TRBJ2-1
CDR3 protein: CASSPLGGRVYNEQFF
CDR3 DNA: TGTGCCAGCAGCCCCCTCGGGGGGAGAGTCTACAATGAGCAGTTCTTC

V gene: TRBV7-9
clone size: few
D gene: -
J gene: TRBJ2-1
CDR3 protein: CASGGGEDSYNEQFF
CDR3 DNA: TGTGCCAGCGGAGGGGGGGAAGATTCCTACAATGAGCAGTTCTTC

V gene: TRBV28
clone size: -
D gene: -
J gene: TRBJ2-7
CDR3 protein: CATGAVGYSYEQYF
CDR3 DNA: TGTGCCACGGGGGCGGTCGGTTATAGCTACGAGCAGTACTTC

V gene: TRBV2
clone size: -
D gene: -
J gene: TRBJ1-4
CDR3 protein: CASSEFWAASNEKLFF
CDR3 DNA: TGTGCCAGCAGTGAATTTTGGGCGGCTAGTAATGAAAAACTGTTTTTT

V gene: TRBV7-9
clone size: few
D gene: TRBD2
J gene: TRBJ2-3
CDR3 protein: CASSIHTSGVADTQYF
CDR3 DNA: TGTGCCAGCAGCATCCACACTAGCGGGGTTGCAGATACGCAGTATTTT

V gene: TRBV6-5
clone size: -
D gene: TRBD1
J gene: TRBJ1-1
CDR3 protein: CASSNPGQGNTEAFF
CDR3 DNA: TGTGCCAGCAGCAACCCGGGACAGGGTAACACTGAAGCTTTCTTT

V gene: TRBV6-1
clone size: -
D gene: -
J gene: TRBJ1-2
CDR3 protein: CASYASPYGYTF
CDR3 DNA: TGTGCCAGCTATGCCAGCCCCTATGGCTACACCTTC

V gene: TRBV6-6
clone size: -
D gene: -
J gene: TRBJ2-3
CDR3 protein: CASIKPSERTQYF
CDR3 DNA: TGTGCCAGCATTAAACCGTCAGAGCGGACGCAGTATTTT

V gene: TRBV3-1
clone size: -
D gene: -
J gene: TRBJ1-2
CDR3 protein: CARTDGTKFSYGYTF
CDR3 DNA: TGTGCCAGAACGGACGGGACAAAGTTCTCCTATGGCTACACCTTC

V gene: TRBV6-5
clone size: -
D gene: TRBD2
J gene: TRBJ2-3
CDR3 protein: CATDRLAGGTDTQYF
CDR3 DNA: TGTGCCACTGACAGACTAGCGGGGGGAACAGATACGCAGTATTTT

V gene: TRBV18
clone size: -
D gene: TRBD2
J gene: TRBJ2-3
CDR3 protein: CASSPRTSGTDTQYF
CDR3 DNA: TGTGCCAGCTCACCCCGGACTAGCGGCACAGATACGCAGTATTTT

V gene: TRBV4-3
clone size: -
D gene: -
J gene: TRBJ2-5
CDR3 protein: CASSRTEGETQYF
CDR3 DNA: TGCGCCAGCAGCCGGACAGAGGGGGAAACCCAGTACTTC

V gene: TRBV7-2
clone size: -
D gene: -
J gene: TRBJ2-3
CDR3 protein: CASSSNSGTQYF
CDR3 DNA: TGTGCCAGCAGCTCGAACTCGGGTACGCAGTATTTT

V gene: TRBV5-1
clone size: -
D gene: TRBD2
J gene: TRBJ2-3
CDR3 protein: CASSAGDGSPDTQYF
CDR3 DNA: TGCGCCAGCAGCGCGGGGGACGGCAGTCCCGATACGCAGTATTTT

V gene: TRBV12-3/TRBV12-4
clone size: few
D gene: -
J gene: TRBJ2-4
CDR3 protein: CTSQSGGPGNIQYF
CDR3 DNA: TGTACCAGTCAATCCGGGGGGCCAGGAAACATTCAGTACTTC

V gene: TRBV13
clone size: few
D gene: -
J gene: TRBJ2-7
CDR3 protein: CASSPQSGSYEQYF
CDR3 DNA: TGTGCCAGCTCACCCCAAAGCGGCTCCTACGAGCAGTACTTC

V gene: TRBV28
clone size: -
D gene: -
J gene: TRBJ2-7
CDR3 protein: CASRATTYEQYF
CDR3 DNA: TGTGCCAGCAGGGCTACCACTTACGAGCAGTACTTC

V gene: TRBV4-2
clone size: once
D gene: TRBD1
J gene: TRBJ2-7
CDR3 protein: CASSQDSGTEYNEQYF
CDR3 DNA: TGTGCCAGCAGCCAAGATTCCGGGACAGAGTACAATGAGCAGTACTTC

V gene: TRBV20-1
clone size: few
D gene: -
J gene: TRBJ2-5
CDR3 protein: CSAGRLETQYF
CDR3 DNA: TGCAGTGCGGGCAGGTTAGAGACCCAGTACTTC

V gene: TRBV7-2
clone size: few
D gene: -
J gene: TRBJ2-5
CDR3 protein: CASSSLYRDGGETQYF
CDR3 DNA: TGTGCCAGCAGCTCCCTTTACAGGGACGGAGGGGAGACCCAGTACTTC

V gene: TRBV12-3/TRBV12-4
clone size: -
D gene: -
J gene: TRBJ2-3
CDR3 protein: CASSRLESDTQYF
CDR3 DNA: TGTGCCAGCAGTAGACTAGAATCAGATACGCAGTATTTT

V gene: TRBV20-1
clone size: -
D gene: -
J gene: TRBJ1-3
CDR3 protein: CSARGGTGFNTIYF
CDR3 DNA: TGCAGTGCTAGAGGTGGAACGGGGTTCAACACCATATATTTT

V gene: TRBV3-1
clone size: -
D gene: -
J gene: TRBJ2-7
CDR3 protein: CASSPLGHSYEQYF
CDR3 DNA: TGTGCCAGCAGCCCACTAGGTCACTCCTACGAGCAGTACTTC

V gene: TRBV4-2
clone size: few
D gene: -
J gene: TRBJ1-2
CDR3 protein: CASSQVGEGQGGYTF
CDR3 DNA: TGTGCCAGCAGCCAAGTCGGCGAGGGACAAGGAGGCTACACCTTC

V gene: TRBV29-1
clone size: few
D gene: TRBD2
J gene: TRBJ2-1
CDR3 protein: CSVDPSGSGGNEQFF
CDR3 DNA: TGCAGCGTTGACCCAAGCGGGAGTGGCGGCAATGAGCAGTTCTTC

V gene: TRBV20-1
clone size: once
D gene: TRBD1
J gene: TRBJ1-2
CDR3 protein: CSARPPGQGAKGYTF
CDR3 DNA: TGCAGTGCTAGACCACCGGGACAGGGGGCTAAGGGCTACACCTTC

V gene: TRBV20-1
clone size: many
D gene: -
J gene: TRBJ2-1
CDR3 protein: CSARAVGGADEQFF
CDR3 DNA: TGCAGTGCTAGAGCTGTCGGAGGGGCGGATGAGCAGTTCTTC

V gene: TRBV7-2
clone size: -
D gene: TRBD2
J gene: TRBJ2-7
CDR3 protein: CASSRLAGGPAIYEQYF
CDR3 DNA: TGTGCCAGCAGCCGACTAGCGGGAGGCCCCGCAATATACGAGCAGTACTTC

V gene: TRBV10-2
clone size: -
D gene: -
J gene: TRBJ1-5
CDR3 protein: CASSPVGASNQPQHF
CDR3 DNA: TGCGCCAGCAGCCCAGTGGGGGCTAGCAATCAGCCCCAGCATTTT

V gene: TRBV4-3
clone size: few
D gene: TRBD2
J gene: TRBJ2-5
CDR3 protein: CASSQDLSGRETQYF
CDR3 DNA: TGCGCCAGCAGCCAAGATCTGAGCGGGAGGGAGACCCAGTACTTC

V gene: TRBV12-3/TRBV12-4
clone size: -
D gene: -
J gene: TRBJ1-1
CDR3 protein: CASIVTGQGNTEAFF
CDR3 DNA: TGTGCCAGCATTGTAACAGGGCAAGGGAACACTGAAGCTTTCTTT

V gene: TRBV20-1
clone size: -
D gene: -
J gene: TRBJ1-5
CDR3 protein: CSARAGPTSGPQHF
CDR3 DNA: TGCAGTGCTAGAGCGGGACCGACCTCGGGGCCCCAGCATTTT

V gene: TRBV20-1
clone size: few
D gene: TRBD2
J gene: TRBJ2-5
CDR3 protein: CSATGLGQQETQYF
CDR3 DNA: TGCAGTGCAACGGGACTAGGCCAACAAGAGACCCAGTACTTC

V gene: TRBV29-1
clone size: -
D gene: -
J gene: TRBJ2-1
CDR3 protein: CSVGQGGNEQFF
CDR3 DNA: TGCAGCGTTGGTCAGGGGGGTAATGAGCAGTTCTTC

V gene: TRBV29-1
clone size: -
D gene: -
J gene: TRBJ1-5
CDR3 protein: CSVVLADSNQPQHF
CDR3 DNA: TGCAGCGTTGTCCTGGCAGATAGCAATCAGCCCCAGCATTTT

V gene: TRBV10-3
clone size: -
D gene: -
J gene: TRBJ2-4
CDR3 protein: CAISEGNRVDIQYF
CDR3 DNA: TGTGCCATCAGTGAGGGGAACAGGGTCGACATTCAGTACTTC

V gene: TRBV7-9
clone size: once
D gene: TRBD2
J gene: TRBJ2-1
CDR3 protein: CASSYPSSGGRSYNEQFF
CDR3 DNA: TGTGCCAGCAGCTACCCGTCTAGCGGGGGGCGATCCTACAATGAGCAGTTCTTC